A single sample is the source of the 29 T cell receptor beta chains below, sequenced in a study of siplizumab effects on memory and regulatory T cells (dated by TCRdb to between 2018 and 2021). Library generation was performed with the immunoSEQ multiplex PCR assay. TCRdb obtained this table from immuneACCESS and retained in-frame rearrangements with V and J assigned. These tables miss some clones; where compared with another copy, unresolved V genes account for less than half of the shortfall, and the remainder is unexplained. The sample has around 110,000 clones on record, roughly 94% of them singletons. The top ten constitute 1.5% to 2% of the sample. Source material: non-Treg CD4+ T cells sorted from blood. This specimen's cell subset or site label, interpreted: FACS-sorted unstimulated CD4+ non-regulatory T cells. These receptors were taken from a human donor in good health.

The chain combines TRBV5-4 with TRBJ2-5; D perhaps matches TRBD2 (5 bases). Trimming cost V 4 bases and J 3 bases, with 16 bases left between them. CDR1 and CDR2 from the germline V gene are SGHNT and YYREEE (reference sequence). The CDR3 extends over 15 amino acids. The CDR3 DNA reads as TGTGCCAGCAGCCTCCGCCTGGAGACTAAAGAGACCCAGTACTTC. Its protein product is CASSLRLETKETQYF.

The chain carries TRBV10-1 and TRBJ1-4; TRBD1 matches at 7 bases. The CDR3 is made up of 14 amino acids. Germline CDR1 reads WNHNN; CDR2 reads SYGVQD (reference sequence). V lost 3 bases and J lost 8; bases outside the gene matches: 6. CDR3: CASSEGRGSEKLFF. The DNA of the CDR3 is TGCGCCAGCAGTGAAGGCAGGGGGAGCGAAAAACTGTTTTTT.

The V call is TRBV7-2, the J call TRBJ2-7; no clear D. CDR1 and CDR2 from the germline V gene are SGHTA and FQGNSA. This CDR3 region has 12 residues. The V end was cut by 0 bases, the J end by 6 bases, with 6 bases between. The DNA for the CDR3 is TGTGCCAGCAGCTTAGCTCAGAGCGAGCAGTACTTC. It translates to CASSLAQSEQYF.

V is TRBV9 and J is TRBJ2-3; 8 positions match TRBD2. V lost 0 bases to trimming and J lost 4 bases; unmatched junction nucleotides: 1. The CDR3 runs to 14 residues. Germline values: CDR1 SGDLS, CDR2 YYNGEE. CDR3 sequence: CASSVERGPDTQYF. As DNA, the CDR3 is TGTGCCAGCAGCGTAGAGCGGGGGCCAGATACGCAGTATTTT. Filled out from reference TRBV9 and TRBJ2-3, the complete variable domain reads DSGVTQTPKHLITATGQRVTLRCSPRSGDLSVYWYQQSLDQGLQFLIQYYNGEERAKGNILERFSAQQFPDLHSELNLSSLELGDSALYFCASSVERGPDTQYFGPGTRLTVL.

This CDR3 reads CASIRGTVNYGYTF. In DNA form, the CDR3 reads TGTGCCAGCATCCGAGGGACAGTAAACTATGGCTACACCTTC. The genes are TRBV6-1 and TRBJ1-2, with TRBD1 matching 7 bases. Trimming cost V 7 bases and J 2 bases; bases outside gene matches: 7. The CDR3 loop spans 14 amino acids. Looked up from germline, CDR1 is MNHNS and CDR2 is SASEGT.

The chain is built from TRBV11-2 and TRBJ2-1, with unresolved D. Trimming cost V 1 base and J 5 bases, with 6 bases left between them. Germline CDR1 reads SGHAT; CDR2 reads FQNNGV. This CDR3 region has 13 residues. This CDR3 is CASSLGTNNEQFF. Here the CDR3 DNA reads TGTGCCAGCAGCTTAGGGACGAACAATGAGCAGTTCTTC.

This rearrangement joins TRBV4-1 to TRBJ1-2; D is uncertain. Trimming removed 3 bases from V and 1 base from J, with 12 bases in between. The germline gives CDR1 MGHRA, CDR2 YSYEKL. The CDR3 loop spans 15 amino acids. The chain's CDR3 is CASSHTGPLNYGYTF. DNA for the CDR3: TGCGCCAGCAGCCACACGGGCCCGCTTAACTATGGCTACACCTTC.

The V gene is TRBV15, the J gene TRBJ2-6, with D perhaps TRBD2 (6 bases). The length of the CDR3 is 17 residues. The V end lost 3 bases, the J end lost 0 bases, and 12 bases lay between the germline ends. The germline gives CDR1 LNHNV, CDR2 YYDKDF (reference sequence). CDR3 loop: CATSRGGKSSGANVLTF. Here the CDR3 DNA reads TGTGCCACCAGCAGGGGGGGTAAGAGCTCTGGGGCCAACGTCCTGACTTTC.

The chain links TRBV7-3 to TRBJ1-1, with a tentative D call TRBD1 (5 bases). V was cut by 8 bases and J by 3 bases, with 13 bases left in between. CDR1 is SGHTA, CDR2 FQGTGA, per germline. There are 13 residues in the CDR3. This CDR3 is CASGSGGDTEAFF. DNA of the CDR3: TGTGCCAGCGGCTCTGGGGGGGACACTGAAGCTTTCTTT.

The chain employs TRBV7-9 and TRBJ2-7, with a possible D match to TRBD2 (6 bases). The ends were cut back, 5 bases at V and 7 bases at J, with 30 bases in the middle. CDR3 length: 18 amino acids. Germline V gene data show CDR1 as SEHNR and CDR2 as FQNEAQ (reference sequence). CDR3 in amino acids: CASSRYIIGERDAGEQYF. CDR3 coding DNA: TGTGCCAGCAGCCGCTACATCATAGGGGAGAGGGATGCGGGGGAGCAGTACTTC.

This chain connects TRBV30 to TRBJ1-1; D not certain. Trimming stripped 0 bases from V and 6 bases from J, with 14 bases between. The CDR3 is 14 residues long. The V gene's germline CDR1 is GTSNPN and CDR2 SVGIG (reference sequence). The DNA for the CDR3 is TGTGCCTGGAGTGTAATACTAGAGGATGCTGAAGCTTTCTTT. Residues: CAWSVILEDAEAFF.

There are a few counts of this clone. The chain uses TRBV10-3 and TRBJ1-3; D not certain. CDR1 and CDR2 from the germline V gene are ENHRY and SYGVKD. V lost 2 bases, J lost 2 bases, and 10 bases lay in between. There are 15 residues in the CDR3. Here the CDR3 reads CAISERTDAGNTIYF. CDR3 nucleotide sequence: TGTGCCATCAGTGAGCGGACGGATGCTGGAAACACCATATATTTT.

V usage is TRBV5-1 and J usage is TRBJ1-1, with D perhaps matching TRBD1 (6 bases). Germline V gene data show CDR1 as SGHRS and CDR2 as YFSETQ. Trimming left V 0 bases short and J 0 bases short, with 9 bases between. CDR3 size: 15 residues. The CDR3 region has the DNA TGCGCCAGCAGCTTGGCCGGGGGGCTGAACACTGAAGCTTTCTTT. Its translation: CASSLAGGLNTEAFF.

V is TRBV5-1 and J is TRBJ1-3, with TRBD1 as a possible D gene (5 bases). The CDR3 extends over 16 amino acids. The germline V gene has CDR1 SGHRS and CDR2 YFSETQ. The V gene lost 3 bases and the J gene lost 0 bases, with 13 bases spanning the gap. The CDR3 bases are TGCGCCAGCAGCTACGGGGCAGTATCCTCTGGAAACACCATATATTTT. Translated, it gives CASSYGAVSSGNTIYF.

The chain is built from TRBV7-2 and TRBJ2-2; D is possibly TRBD2 (7 bases). In germline, CDR1 is SGHTA, CDR2 FQGNSA. V was shortened by 4 bases and J by 3 bases, with 15 bases between the two germline ends. The length of the CDR3 is 16 residues. The CDR3 sequence is CASSSWGREHTGELFF. CDR3 DNA sequence: TGTGCCAGCAGCTCCTGGGGGCGGGAGCACACCGGGGAGCTGTTTTTT. The variable domain in full, with the rest retrieved from reference TRBV7-2 and TRBJ2-2, is GAGVSQSPSNKVTEKGKDVELRCDPISGHTALYWYRQSLGQGLEFLIYFQGNSAPDKSGLPSDRFSAERTGGSVSTLTIQRTQQEDSAVYLCASSSWGREHTGELFFGEGSRLTVL.

This clone came up once. The rearrangement links TRBV4-1 to TRBJ2-2; 8 bases agree with TRBD2. V dropped 4 bases and J dropped 3; count of bases not matched to a gene: 10. This CDR3 is 17 amino acids long. Germline loops: CDR1 MGHRA, CDR2 YSYEKL. The CDR3 bases are TGCGCCAGCAGCCCGTTCAGCGGGGGAAAATACACCGGGGAGCTGTTTTTT. The encoded protein is CASSPFSGGKYTGELFF.

V usage is TRBV5-8 and J usage is TRBJ1-5; D gene ambiguous. Germline CDR1 and CDR2: SGHTS and YDEGEE. Trimming cost V 1 base and J 2 bases, with 7 bases left between them. This CDR3 comprises 14 residues. CDR3 protein: CASSLIGGNQPQHF. CDR3 sequence (DNA): TGTGCCAGCAGCTTGATTGGGGGCAATCAGCCCCAGCATTTT.

The chain couples TRBV2 to TRBJ1-5; TRBD1 is a possible D gene (5 bases). Germline V gene sequence: CDR1 SNHLY, CDR2 FYNNEI. Trimming removed 8 bases at V and 6 bases at J, with 20 bases between. This CDR3 has 15 residues. CDR3 loop: CASSGGGARGQPQHF. Here the CDR3 DNA reads TGTGCCAGCTCCGGGGGAGGGGCTCGGGGTCAGCCCCAGCATTTT. Using reference TRBV2 and TRBJ1-5 for the parts outside the CDR3, the full variable domain is EPEVTQTPSHQVTQMGQEVILRCVPISNHLYFYWYRQILGQKVEFLVSFYNNEISEKSEIFDDQFSVERPDGSNFTLKIRSTKLEDSAMYFCASSGGGARGQPQHFGDGTRLSIL.

The gene calls are TRBV30 and TRBJ2-1, with D maybe TRBD2 (5 bases). The CDR3 length is 14 residues. Trimming took off 2 bases at V and 4 bases at J, with 12 bases between the two ends. Per the germline V gene, CDR1 is GTSNPN and CDR2 is SVGIG (reference sequence). DNA for the CDR3: TGTGCCTGGAGTCGGTCTAGCCATTACAATGAGCAGTTCTTC. It yields the protein CAWSRSSHYNEQFF.

This clone showed up just a few times. The chain recombines TRBV10-3 with TRBJ1-1; D gene unclear. This CDR3 is 13 amino acids long. V was cut by 7 bases and J by 0 bases, with 9 bases left in between. From germline, CDR1 is ENHRY and CDR2 SYGVKD. The CDR3 DNA sequence: TGTGCCATCAAAAAGGTTTTGAACACTGAAGCTTTCTTT. Translation gives CAIKKVLNTEAFF.

The chain is built from TRBV7-9 and TRBJ1-3; tentatively, D is TRBD1 (5 bases). V was cut by 4 bases and J by 11 bases, with 18 bases left in between. In germline, CDR1 is SEHNR, CDR2 FQNEAQ (reference sequence). The CDR3 has 14 amino acids. The CDR3 spells CASSSGQRWDAIYF. DNA of the CDR3: TGTGCCAGCAGCTCAGGGCAAAGATGGGACGCCATATATTTT.

The genes are TRBV5-1 and TRBJ1-6; 9 bases are a match to TRBD1. CDR1 SGHRS and CDR2 YFSETQ come from the germline V gene. After removal of 0 bases from V and 10 bases from J, the junction contained 5 bases not matched to a gene. The CDR3 has 15 amino acids. CDR3 loop: CASSLDGQGMSPLHF. CDR3 nucleotide sequence: TGCGCCAGCAGCTTGGACGGACAGGGGATGTCACCCCTCCACTTT. The full variable domain, in which reference TRBV5-1 and TRBJ1-6 provide the parts outside the CDR3, is KAGVTQTPRYLIKTRGQQVTLSCSPISGHRSVSWYQQTPGQGLQFLFEYFSETQRNKGNFPGRFSGRQFSNSRSEMNVSTLELGDSALYLCASSLDGQGMSPLHFGNGTRLTVT.

J is TRBJ1-5 and V is TRBV12-5; D is undetermined. Trimming stripped 8 bases from V and 4 bases from J, with 9 bases between. Germline-derived CDR1 and CDR2 are LGHNT and FRNRAP. The length of the CDR3 is 12 residues. In DNA, the CDR3 is TGTGCTAGTCGTAGGGATAATCAGCCCCAGCATTTT. Translated: CASRRDNQPQHF.

The V gene is TRBV5-8, the J gene TRBJ2-3; D is ambiguous. Per the germline V gene, CDR1 is SGHTS and CDR2 is YDEGEE. The CDR3 sequence is 12 residues long. Trimming removed 0 bases from V and 4 bases from J, with 3 bases in between. In DNA form, the CDR3 reads TGTGCCAGCAGCTTGGTAGCAGATACGCAGTATTTT. Protein sequence: CASSLVADTQYF.

The CDR3, as DNA: TGTGCCAGCAGTGGGGGGTCTGCAGGAGAGACCGGGGAGCTGTTTTTT. Amino acid sequence: CASSGGSAGETGELFF. This chain uses TRBV6-1 with TRBJ2-2, with D perhaps matching TRBD1 or TRBD2 (5 bases each). V shed 4 bases and J shed 5 bases, with 17 bases lying between them. Germline V gene lookup returns CDR1 MNHNS and CDR2 SASEGT. The CDR3 has 16 residues.

This clone was counted once. The chain recombines TRBV5-1 with TRBJ2-1; possible D gene TRBD2, 6 bases. The CDR3 is 14 amino acids. Trimming took 5 bases from V and 9 from J, leaving 18 bases between them. The germline CDR1 and CDR2 sequences are SGHRS and YFSETQ. The DNA for the CDR3 is TGCGCCAGCAGGGGGCCTTCAGCGGGTTCTGAGCAGTTCTTC. The encoded protein is CASRGPSAGSEQFF.

The chain couples TRBV4-1 to TRBJ1-1; D remains unclear. V was trimmed by 3 bases and J by 7 bases, leaving 6 bases between them. This CDR3 spans 11 amino acids. CDR1 is MGHRA and CDR2 is YSYEKL in the germline V gene. The CDR3 DNA reads TGCGCCAGCAGCCAGGGCAGTGAAGCTTTCTTT. Translation gives CASSQGSEAFF.

The V and J genes are TRBV18 and TRBJ2-3; D is possibly TRBD1 (5 bases). V lost 2 bases and J lost 1, with 7 bases in between. Germline loops: CDR1 KGHSH, CDR2 LQKENI. The CDR3 covers 14 residues. The CDR3 DNA is TGTGCCAGCTCACCAGTCAGGGGCACAGATACGCAGTATTTT. This sequence encodes CASSPVRGTDTQYF.

The V and J genes are TRBV5-5 and TRBJ2-6; D remains ambiguous. V lost 0 bases to trimming and J lost 4 bases, with 11 bases between them. Per germline, CDR1 SGHKS and CDR2 YYEKEE (reference sequence). The CDR3 extends over 16 amino acids. CDR3 region: CASSLEGTRGANVLTF. The CDR3 DNA reads TGTGCCAGCAGCTTGGAGGGTACGCGGGGGGCCAACGTCCTGACTTTC.